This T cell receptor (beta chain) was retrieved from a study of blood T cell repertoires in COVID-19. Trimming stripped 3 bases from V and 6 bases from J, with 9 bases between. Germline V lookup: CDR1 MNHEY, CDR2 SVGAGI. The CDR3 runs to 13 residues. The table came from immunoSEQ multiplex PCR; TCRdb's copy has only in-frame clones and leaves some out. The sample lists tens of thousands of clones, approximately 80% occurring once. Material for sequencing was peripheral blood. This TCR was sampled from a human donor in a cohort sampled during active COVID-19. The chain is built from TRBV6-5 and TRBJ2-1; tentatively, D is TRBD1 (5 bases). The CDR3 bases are TGTGCCAGCAGTTATGACAGCTTCAATGAGCAGTTCTTC. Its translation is CASSYDSFNEQFF.